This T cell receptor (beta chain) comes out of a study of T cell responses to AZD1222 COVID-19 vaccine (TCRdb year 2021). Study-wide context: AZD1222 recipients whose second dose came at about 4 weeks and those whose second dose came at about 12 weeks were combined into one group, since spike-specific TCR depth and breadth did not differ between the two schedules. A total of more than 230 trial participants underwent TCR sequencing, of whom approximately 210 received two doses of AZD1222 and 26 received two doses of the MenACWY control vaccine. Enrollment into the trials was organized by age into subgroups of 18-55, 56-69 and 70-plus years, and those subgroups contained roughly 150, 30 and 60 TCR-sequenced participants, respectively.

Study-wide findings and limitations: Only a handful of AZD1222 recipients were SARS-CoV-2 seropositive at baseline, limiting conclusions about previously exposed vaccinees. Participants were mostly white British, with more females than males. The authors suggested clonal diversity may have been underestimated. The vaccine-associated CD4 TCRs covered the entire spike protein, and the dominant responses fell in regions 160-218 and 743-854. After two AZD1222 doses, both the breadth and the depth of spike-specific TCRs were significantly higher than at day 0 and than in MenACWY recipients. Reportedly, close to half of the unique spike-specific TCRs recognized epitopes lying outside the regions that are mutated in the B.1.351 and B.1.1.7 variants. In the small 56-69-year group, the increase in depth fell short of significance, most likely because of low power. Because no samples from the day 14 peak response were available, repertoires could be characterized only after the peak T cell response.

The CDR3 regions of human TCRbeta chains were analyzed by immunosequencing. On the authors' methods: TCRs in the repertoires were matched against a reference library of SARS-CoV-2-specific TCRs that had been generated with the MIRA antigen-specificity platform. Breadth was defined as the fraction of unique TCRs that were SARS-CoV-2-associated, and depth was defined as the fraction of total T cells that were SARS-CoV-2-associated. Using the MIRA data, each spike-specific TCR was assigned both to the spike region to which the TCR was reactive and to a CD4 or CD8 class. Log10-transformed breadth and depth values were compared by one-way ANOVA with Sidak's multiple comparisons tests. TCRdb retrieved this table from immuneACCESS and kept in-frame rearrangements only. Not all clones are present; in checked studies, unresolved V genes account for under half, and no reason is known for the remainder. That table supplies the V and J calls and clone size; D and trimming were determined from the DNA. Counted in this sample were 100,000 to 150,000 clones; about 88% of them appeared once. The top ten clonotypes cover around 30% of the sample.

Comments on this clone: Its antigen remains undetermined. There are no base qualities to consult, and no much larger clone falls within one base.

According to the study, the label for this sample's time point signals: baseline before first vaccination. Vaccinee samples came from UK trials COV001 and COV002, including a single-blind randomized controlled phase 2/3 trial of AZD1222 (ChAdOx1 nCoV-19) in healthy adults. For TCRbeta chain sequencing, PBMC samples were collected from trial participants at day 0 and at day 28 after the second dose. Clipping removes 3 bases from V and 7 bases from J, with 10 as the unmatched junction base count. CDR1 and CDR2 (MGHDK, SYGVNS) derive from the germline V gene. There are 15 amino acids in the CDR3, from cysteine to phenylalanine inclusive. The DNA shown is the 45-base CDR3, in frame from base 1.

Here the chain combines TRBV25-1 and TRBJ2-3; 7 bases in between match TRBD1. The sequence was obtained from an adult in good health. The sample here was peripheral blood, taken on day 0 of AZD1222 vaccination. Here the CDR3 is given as CASSDPGQEVHTQYF. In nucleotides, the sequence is TGTGCCAGCAGTGATCCAGGACAGGAGGTGCATACGCAGTATTTT.